The 31 T cell receptor beta chains below come from one sample, sequenced in a study of molecular identifiers for immune sequencing clone quantification. TCRdb independently ran MiXCR on the PCR reads; one entry per CDR3 protein. The repertoire has a few hundred thousand distinct CDR3 sequences, under 25% of them found once; the top ten carry roughly 0.7%. Sequencing used naive CD8+ T cells from blood, with Jurkat cell RNA spiked in. The subset here: FACS-sorted CD8+CD4-CCR7+CD45RA+ naive T cells. The receptors stem from a human donor in good health. Some libraries in this study had Jurkat cell RNA spiked in.

This clonotype was detected only a few times. V usage is TRBV15 and J usage is TRBJ2-1, with 8 bases lining up with TRBD1. Germline-derived CDR1 and CDR2 are LNHNV and YYDKDF (reference sequence). The CDR3 totals 15 residues. Trimming removed 7 bases from V and 5 bases from J; junction bases left unmatched: 10. CDR3: CATTPGQGFDNEQFF. The CDR3, as DNA: TGTGCCACCACCCCCGGACAGGGCTTCGACAATGAGCAGTTCTTC.

The chain carries TRBV7-2 and TRBJ1-5; TRBD1 matches at 8 bases. Germline CDR1 and CDR2: SGHTA and FQGNSA. V shed 0 bases, J shed 7 bases, and the junction held 17 bases outside the gene matches. The CDR3 loop spans 19 amino acids. For the CDR3, the DNA is TGTGCCAGCAGCTTAGCGGTGTGGCAGGGGGCCCTTCAACTCCAGCCCCAGCATTTT. Its translation: CASSLAVWQGALQLQPQHF.

The V and J genes are TRBV9 and TRBJ2-4; D is uncertain. V lost 4 bases and J 7 bases, leaving 15 bases between the germline ends. CDR3 size: 14 residues. Germline assignment: CDR1 SGDLS and CDR2 YYNGEE. The DNA for the CDR3 is TGTGCCAGCAGCCCACCGTTGGAATCTAACATTCAGTACTTC. Translating it yields CASSPPLESNIQYF.

This clonotype was recorded a few times. The V and J genes are TRBV13 and TRBJ1-2; 9 bases are shared with TRBD1. The CDR3 has 16 residues. CDR1 is PRHDT, CDR2 FYEKMQ, per germline (reference sequence). After removal of 1 base from V and 2 bases from J, the junction contained 5 bases not matched to a gene. The CDR3 DNA reads as TGTGCCAGCAGCTTAGAGGACAGGGGCCCAAACTATGGCTACACCTTC. It is translated as CASSLEDRGPNYGYTF. The whole variable domain, filled in from reference TRBV13 and TRBJ1-2, reads AAGVIQSPRHLIKEKRETATLKCYPIPRHDTVYWYQQGPGQDPQFLISFYEKMQSDKGSIPDRFSAQQFSDYHSELNMSSLELGDSALYFCASSLEDRGPNYGYTFGSGTRLTVV.

This clonotype was counted at least ten times. The genes are TRBV6-5 and TRBJ2-7; a possible D gene is TRBD1 (5 bases). V dropped 2 bases and J dropped 4 bases, with 15 bases sitting between them. In germline, CDR1 is MNHEY, CDR2 SVGAGI. The CDR3 is 15 amino acids. The CDR3 sequence is CASSYDGSGWYEQYF. For the CDR3, the DNA is TGTGCCAGCAGTTACGATGGGTCAGGGTGGTACGAGCAGTACTTC.

In regard to this clonotype: This may come from a read error, since a much larger clone is one base off. The chain combines TRBV24-1 with TRBJ2-2; no firm D call. The CDR3 consists of 17 residues. Trimming cost V 5 bases and J 0 bases, with 15 bases left between them. Germline V lookup: CDR1 KGHDR, CDR2 SFDVKD. This CDR3 is CATSAPDGRTNTGELFF. In DNA, the CDR3 is TGTGCCACCAGTGCCCCCGATGGTAGGACGAACACCGGGGAGCTGTTTTTT.

This clonotype came up many times. The CDR3 protein is CASSPGTGQEVNGYTF. CDR3 DNA sequence: TGTGCCAGCAGCCCGGGGACAGGGCAGGAAGTTAATGGCTACACCTTC. The V gene is TRBV7-9, the J gene TRBJ1-2; TRBD1 matches at 9 bases. V shed 5 bases and J 6 bases; nucleotides not matched to a gene: 13. The CDR3 spans 16 residues. Germline CDR1 and CDR2: SEHNR and FQNEAQ (reference sequence).

This clonotype was observed at least ten times. The chain carries TRBV9 and TRBJ2-3; TRBD2 might be the D (6 bases). Germline lookup yields CDR1 SGDLS and CDR2 YYNGEE. V was trimmed by 2 bases and J by 3 bases, leaving 13 bases between them. The CDR3 spans 15 residues. The CDR3 loop reads CASSVGGSDTDTQYF. The CDR3 DNA reads TGTGCCAGCAGCGTTGGAGGGAGCGATACAGATACGCAGTATTTT.

For this clonotype: An end of the junction does not agree with germline; a read error may underlie this. The CDR3 coding sequence is TGTGCCAGCAGTTACCCCGGACAGGGACTGAGGTTC. It is translated as CASSYPGQGLRF. This sequence joins TRBV27 and TRBJ2-7; 8 nucleotides agree with TRBD1. The CDR3 consists of 12 residues. Germline loops: CDR1 MNHEY, CDR2 SMNVEV (reference sequence).

On this clonotype itself: A single base separates this from a much larger clone, so it may be a read error. V usage is TRBV2 and J usage is TRBJ2-3; D call uncertain. Germline loops: CDR1 SNHLY, CDR2 FYNNEI. CDR3 length: 13 residues. CDR3 loop: CASSDSPEDTRYF. The CDR3 DNA sequence: TGTGCCAGCAGTGACAGTCCAGAAGATACGCGGTATTTT.

The DNA for the CDR3 is TGTGCCAGTAGTATGACAGATACGCAGTATTTT. It is translated as CASSMTDTQYF. The rearrangement uses TRBV19 and TRBJ2-3; no clear D. Germline CDR1 LNHDA, CDR2 SQIVND (reference sequence). The CDR3 has 11 amino acids. Trimming pared 3 bases from V and 3 bases from J, leaving 1 base between.

As regards this clonotype: This could be a read error, since a much larger clone is one nucleotide away. V usage is TRBV27 and J usage is TRBJ2-7, with 7 bases identical to TRBD1. Germline loops: CDR1 MNHEY, CDR2 SMNVEV (reference sequence). The CDR3 runs 15 residues. The DNA of the CDR3 is TGTGCCAGCAGTTTAACGAGGGGGCCGAGCTACAAGCAGTACTTC. This codes for CASSLTRGPSYKQYF.

The CDR3 nucleotides are TGCAGTGCCCTGACAGGGACCGAGCAGTACTTC. This sequence encodes CSALTGTEQYF. The J gene is TRBJ2-7, the V gene TRBV20-1, with 7 bases that match TRBD1. The germline V gene has CDR1 DFQATT and CDR2 SNEGSKA (reference sequence). The CDR3 contains 11 residues. V dropped 6 bases and J dropped 6; count of bases not matched to a gene: 5.

This clonotype was picked up a small number of times. The chain is built from TRBV13 and TRBJ2-3; TRBD2 matches 9 bases. The V gene end was trimmed by 5 bases and the J gene end by 4 bases; junction bases not matched to a gene: 10. The CDR3 is 16 residues long. Germline V gives CDR1 PRHDT, CDR2 FYEKMQ (reference sequence). This chain's CDR3 is CASSPYSGRWADTQYF. CDR3 sequence (DNA): TGTGCCAGCAGCCCGTATAGCGGGAGATGGGCAGATACGCAGTATTTT.

V gene TRBV6-2 or TRBV6-3 combines with J gene TRBJ2-1; maybe TRBD1 (5 bases). This CDR3 region has 12 residues. CDR1 and CDR2 from the germline V gene are MNHEY and SVGEGT. Trimming pared 7 bases from V and 7 bases from J, leaving 11 bases between. The CDR3 sequence is CASNSQGNEQFF. CDR3 nucleotides: TGTGCCAGCAATAGTCAGGGTAATGAGCAGTTCTTC.

This clonotype was picked up many times. The rearrangement uses TRBV6-5 and TRBJ1-5, with 7 bases fitting TRBD1. V shed 5 bases, J shed 2 bases, and the junction held 6 bases outside the gene matches. The CDR3 has 15 amino acids. Germline V CDR1 and CDR2: MNHEY, SVGAGI. The CDR3 coding sequence is TGTGCCAGCAGTATGACAGGGCAGGGCAATCAGCCCCAGCATTTT. Translating it yields CASSMTGQGNQPQHF.

This clonotype was seen at least ten times. The chain is built from TRBV20-1 and TRBJ2-3, with D possibly being TRBD2 (5 bases). The length of the CDR3 is 13 residues. With 6 bases removed from V and 2 bases from J, the gap between germline ends came to 12 bases. Germline CDR1 is DFQATT and CDR2 is SNEGSKA (reference sequence). The CDR3 reads CSARAAHTDTQYF. For the CDR3, the DNA is TGCAGTGCCCGAGCGGCGCACACAGATACGCAGTATTTT.

The chain carries TRBV28 and TRBJ1-6, with 7 bases aligning to TRBD1. The CDR3 spans 14 residues. Germline V CDR1 and CDR2: MDHEN, SYDVKM. V trimming: 3 bases; J trimming: 4 bases; junction bases outside the gene matches: 0. In nucleotides, the CDR3 is TGTGCCAGCAGTTTGGGACAGTATAATTCACCCCTCCACTTT. It codes for CASSLGQYNSPLHF.

The CDR3: CASSETHQETQYF. CDR3 bases: TGTGCCAGCAGCGAAACCCACCAAGAGACCCAGTACTTC. This sequence joins TRBV7-9 and TRBJ2-5; D uncertain. The CDR3 has 13 amino acids. V was cut by 5 bases and J by 0 bases, with 7 bases left in between. The V gene's germline CDR1 is SEHNR and CDR2 FQNEAQ (reference sequence).

The table lists this clonotype with a few counts. The chain is built from TRBV4-1 and TRBJ2-1; TRBD2 agrees at 10 bases. This CDR3 is 17 amino acids long. The V and J ends lost 0 bases and 7 bases, in that order; junction bases with no gene match: 9. CDR1 and CDR2 from the germline V gene are MGHRA and YSYEKL. The CDR3 DNA reads as TGCGCCAGCAGCCAAGATCGGCCTAGCGGGGGCCGGAATGAGCAGTTCTTC. Its protein product is CASSQDRPSGGRNEQFF.

This clonotype was counted only a few times. The chain carries TRBV7-9 and TRBJ1-4, with 11 bases lining up with TRBD1. Germline V gives CDR1 SEHNR, CDR2 FQNEAQ (reference sequence). V lost 3 bases and J lost 7; bases outside the gene matches: 10. The CDR3 loop spans 17 amino acids. DNA of the CDR3: TGTGCCAGCAGCTTCTCGGTTGGTGGGACAGGGGGTGAAAAACTGTTTTTT. Its translation: CASSFSVGGTGGEKLFF. Variable domain in full (rest from reference TRBV7-9 and TRBJ1-4): DTGVSQNPRHKITKRGQNVTFRCDPISEHNRLYWYRQTLGQGPEFLTYFQNEAQLEKSRLLSDRFSAERPKGSFSTLEIQRTEQGDSAMYLCASSFSVGGTGGEKLFFGSGTQLSVL.

This clonotype has at least ten counts. The chain joins TRBV4-3 to TRBJ2-7; D is uncertain. Germline values: CDR1 LGHNA, CDR2 YSLEER. V was trimmed by 4 bases and J by 0 bases, leaving 10 bases between them. The CDR3 loop spans 14 amino acids. CDR3 DNA: TGCGCCAGCAGCCCCCGTGGCAACTCCTACGAGCAGTACTTC. This sequence encodes CASSPRGNSYEQYF.

Comment on this clonotype: A much larger clone differs by one base, so this may be a read error. The chain is built from TRBV6-5 and TRBJ1-1; TRBD1 agrees at 8 bases. This CDR3 region has 13 residues. The germline gives CDR1 MNHEY, CDR2 SVGAGI. The chain's CDR3 is CASRQGVGTEALF. CDR3 in DNA: TGTGCCAGCAGACAGGGGGTAGGGACTGAAGCTCTCTTT.

The J gene is TRBJ2-3, the V gene TRBV6-9; TRBD1 aligns across 7 bases. Germline lookup yields CDR1 MNHGY and CDR2 SVAAGI. V shed 6 bases, J shed 1 base, and the junction held 10 bases outside the gene matches. The CDR3 extends over 16 amino acids. The CDR3 DNA sequence: TGTGCCAGCAGCTATGACAGGGCCGGGGGCACAGATACGCAGTATTTT. Translation: CASSYDRAGGTDTQYF.

The chain has TRBV6-6 and TRBJ1-5, with no clear D. CDR3 length equals 16 residues. Germline V lookup: CDR1 MNHNY, CDR2 SVGAGI (reference sequence). The V and J ends lost 2 bases and 0 bases respectively, with 11 bases between them. CDR3 DNA: TGTGCCAGCAGTTACGAGTGGGAAGATAGCAATCAGCCCCAGCATTTT. Its protein is CASSYEWEDSNQPQHF.

This clonotype has only a few counts. Since a much larger clone is just one base distant, this may be a read error. This chain uses TRBV5-6 with TRBJ2-1; D possibly uses TRBD1 or TRBD2 (6 bases each). V lost 4 bases to trimming and J lost 5 bases, with 16 bases between them. CDR1 and CDR2 from the germline V gene are SGHDT and YYEEEE. CDR3 size: 15 residues. CDR3 residues: CASSPGPGAHNEQFF. CDR3 DNA sequence: TGTGCCAGCAGCCCAGGCCCGGGGGCCCACAATGAGCAGTTCTTC.

This clonotype was counted at least ten times. The rearrangement joins TRBV6-5 to TRBJ1-5, with D tentatively TRBD1 (5 bases). Germline V gene data show CDR1 as MNHEY and CDR2 as SVGAGI. The CDR3 loop spans 13 amino acids. V lost 4 bases and J lost 4, with 8 bases in between. CDR3 in amino acids: CASSLGRNQPQHF. CDR3 in DNA: TGTGCCAGCAGTTTGGGGCGGAATCAGCCCCAGCATTTT.

V gene TRBV20-1 combines with J gene TRBJ1-5, with 7 bases lining up with TRBD1. Germline V gene sequence: CDR1 DFQATT, CDR2 SNEGSKA (reference sequence). Trimming removed 5 bases from V and 0 bases from J; junction bases left unmatched: 4. The CDR3 contains 14 residues. The CDR3 loop reads CSAGTAYSNQPQHF. As DNA, the CDR3 is TGCAGTGCTGGGACAGCTTATAGCAATCAGCCCCAGCATTTT.

This chain connects TRBV2 to TRBJ2-3; 7 bases line up with TRBD2. Germline lookup yields CDR1 SNHLY and CDR2 FYNNEI. This CDR3 has 15 amino acids. V dropped 8 bases and J dropped 5; count of bases not matched to a gene: 13. The CDR3 region has the DNA TGTGCCAGCTCATTGGGGGAGGGGTCTAAAGATACGCAGTATTTT. Translating gives CASSLGEGSKDTQYF.

This clonotype was observed many times. This chain connects TRBV7-9 to TRBJ2-5, with 7 bases that match TRBD2. Unmatched junction bases numbered 3, after V lost 5 bases and J lost 3 bases. In germline, CDR1 is SEHNR, CDR2 FQNEAQ (reference sequence). This CDR3 region has 13 residues. CDR3 amino acids: CASSRGLEETQYF. DNA of the CDR3: TGTGCCAGCAGCCGCGGACTAGAAGAGACCCAGTACTTC.

A word on this clonotype: Germline is not matched at one junction end, which may reflect a read error. This sequence joins TRBV7-3 and TRBJ1-1; D gene uncertain. This CDR3 is built from 12 residues. Germline V CDR1 and CDR2: SGHTA, FQGTGA. The CDR3: CASSGPDTEALF. CDR3 in DNA: TGTGCCAGCAGCGGGCCCGACACTGAAGCTCTCTTT.